This TCR beta chain was profiled in a study of cytotoxic CD8 clonotypes in ibrutinib-treated CLL. The table came from immunoSEQ multiplex PCR; TCRdb's copy has only in-frame clones and leaves some out. Of 270,000 or so clones detected, roughly three quarters appear once; the ten largest clones hold roughly 5.7%. CDR3 length: 15 amino acids. From germline, CDR1 is KGHSH and CDR2 LQKENI. V lost 3 bases and J lost 5, with 16 bases in between. The material was PBMCs, obtained at disease progression, from a patient treated with ibrutinib. The origin of this receptor is a human donor with chronic lymphocytic leukemia. J is TRBJ2-5 and V is TRBV18, with TRBD1 as a possible D gene (6 bases). The CDR3 spells CASSPEQGWEETQYF. CDR3 DNA: TGTGCCAGCTCACCTGAACAGGGTTGGGAGGAGACCCAGTACTTC.